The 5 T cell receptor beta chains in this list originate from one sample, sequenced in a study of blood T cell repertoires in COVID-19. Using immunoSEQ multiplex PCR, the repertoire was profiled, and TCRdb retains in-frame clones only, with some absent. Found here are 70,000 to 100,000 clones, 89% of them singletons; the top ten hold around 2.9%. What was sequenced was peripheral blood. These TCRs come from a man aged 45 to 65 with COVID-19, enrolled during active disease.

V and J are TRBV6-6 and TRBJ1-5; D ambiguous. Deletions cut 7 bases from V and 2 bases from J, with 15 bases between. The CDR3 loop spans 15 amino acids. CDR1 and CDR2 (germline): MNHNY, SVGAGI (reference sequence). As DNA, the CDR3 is TGTGCCAGCAATCATGGGAGTCAGGGCAATCAGCCCCAGCATTTT. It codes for CASNHGSQGNQPQHF.

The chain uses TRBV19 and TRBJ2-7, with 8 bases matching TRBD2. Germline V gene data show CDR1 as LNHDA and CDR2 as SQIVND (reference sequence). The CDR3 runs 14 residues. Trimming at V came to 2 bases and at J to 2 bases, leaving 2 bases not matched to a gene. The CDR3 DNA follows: TGTGCCAGTAGTATAACGGGACTAGCCTACGAGCAGTACTTC. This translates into CASSITGLAYEQYF.

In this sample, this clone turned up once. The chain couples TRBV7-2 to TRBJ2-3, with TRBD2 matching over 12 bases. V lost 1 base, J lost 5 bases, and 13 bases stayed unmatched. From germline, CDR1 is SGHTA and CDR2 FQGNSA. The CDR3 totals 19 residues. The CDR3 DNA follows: TGTGCCAGCAGCTTAGTCCTAGCGGGGGGGCCAAGGTCGAAAGATACGCAGTATTTT. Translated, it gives CASSLVLAGGPRSKDTQYF.

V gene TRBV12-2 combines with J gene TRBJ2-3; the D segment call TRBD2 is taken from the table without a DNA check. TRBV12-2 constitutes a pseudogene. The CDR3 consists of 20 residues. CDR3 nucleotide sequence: TGTGCAAGTCGCCCCTATGCCCACGGACTAGCGAGTATGAGGACAGATACGCAGTATTTT. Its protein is CASRPYAHGLASMRTDTQYF.

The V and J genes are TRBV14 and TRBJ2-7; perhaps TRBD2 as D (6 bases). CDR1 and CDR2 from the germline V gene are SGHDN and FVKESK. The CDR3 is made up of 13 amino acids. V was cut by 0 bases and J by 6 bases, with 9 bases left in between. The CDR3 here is CASSQDLGGEQYF. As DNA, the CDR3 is TGTGCCAGCAGCCAAGATTTGGGGGGCGAGCAGTACTTC.